This TCR beta chain was sequenced during a study of Graves' ophthalmopathy and Graves' hyperthyroidism. Clinicians diagnosed using symptoms, serum thyroxine, TRAb, thyroid ultrasound and orbital computed tomography. 10 ml of fresh blood yielded the PBMCs by density gradient. RNA transcripts served as template for amplifying TCR beta CDR3 sequences. RT-PCR was first run with HTBI primers, then multiplex PCR in a second round. TCRdb reanalysed the multiplex PCR reads using MiXCR and keeps one entry per CDR3 protein. The table has 45,000 to 60,000 distinct CDR3 sequences, more than 40% seen once; the top ten hold about 4.9%. The sample taken for sequencing was peripheral blood. The clonotype was recovered from an adult woman with Graves' ophthalmopathy.

The CDR3 nucleotides read TGTGCCAGCAGTGACTCGGCCACTGCAGGGGAGCTGTTTTTT. Translating it yields CASSDSATAGELFF. V usage is TRBV6-4 and J usage is TRBJ2-2, with D hard to call. The CDR3 has 14 residues. With 0 bases removed from V and 8 bases from J, the gap between germline ends came to 10 bases. In germline, CDR1 is MRHNA, CDR2 SNTAGT.